This T cell receptor beta chain was captured by sequencing in a study of shared clonotypes between healthy human individuals. Germline V gene sequence: CDR1 MRHNA, CDR2 SNTAGT. J was trimmed by 8 bases and V by 4 bases; bases with no gene match: 6. CDR3 length: 14 amino acids. Sequencing used immunoSEQ multiplex PCR; TCRdb keeps in-frame clones, though not all of them. Of about 690,000 clones listed, 90% were seen once; the top ten hold less than 40%. This clone appeared a few times. Sequencing used memory CD8+ T cells from PBMCs. The subset: CD45RO+ cells pooled with CCR7-negative TemRA cells. The chain employs TRBV6-4 and TRBJ2-1; TRBD2 matches at 9 bases. This sequence originates from a man aged 18 to 29 in good health. Some clones in this sample may be carry-over from other donors' samples. As DNA, the CDR3 is TGTGCCAGCAGTGGACTGGCGGGAGGGGATGAGCAGTTCTTC. Translated, it gives CASSGLAGGDEQFF.